Below, 9 T cell receptor beta chains from the same sample are listed, as sequenced in a study of PD-1 blockade in mismatch repair-deficient tumors. Data came from immunoSEQ multiplex PCR; TCRdb stores just in-frame clones and leaves some out. The sample shows around 62,000 clones, 70% to 80% of them seen only once. The material was peripheral blood, obtained 2 weeks after starting pembrolizumab. All receptors derive from an adult with mismatch repair-deficient cancer.

This sequence joins TRBV29-1 and TRBJ2-1; 12 bases are a match to TRBD2. V shed 4 bases, J shed 13 bases, and the junction held 11 bases outside the gene matches. This CDR3 is built from 14 residues. CDR1 and CDR2 from the germline V gene are SQVTM and ANQGSEA. Here the CDR3 DNA reads TGCAGCGTTGTTTTAACTAGCGGGGGGACGGGACAGTTCTTC. Protein: CSVVLTSGGTGQFF.

V and J are TRBV4-1 and TRBJ2-1; D not certain. The CDR3 is 13 residues long. Germline CDR1 and CDR2: MGHRA and YSYEKL. V lost 0 bases to trimming and J lost 7 bases, with 7 bases between them. The CDR3, as DNA: TGCGCCAGCAGCCAAGATAGGAGTAATGAGCAGTTCTTC. It yields the protein CASSQDRSNEQFF.

This chain links TRBV13 with TRBJ1-3, with D possibly matching TRBD1 (5 bases). From germline, CDR1 is PRHDT and CDR2 FYEKMQ (reference sequence). V lost 6 bases and J lost 0, with 12 bases in between. The CDR3 spans 15 residues. The CDR3 DNA reads TGTGCCAGCAGTCCCGCAGGGCGCTCTGGAAACACCATATATTTT. It specifies CASSPAGRSGNTIYF. Complete variable domain (other parts from reference TRBV13 and TRBJ1-3): AAGVIQSPRHLIKEKRETATLKCYPIPRHDTVYWYQQGPGQDPQFLISFYEKMQSDKGSIPDRFSAQQFSDYHSELNMSSLELGDSALYFCASSPAGRSGNTIYFGEGSWLTVV.

V usage is TRBV15 and J usage is TRBJ1-3; 7 bases agree with TRBD1. V was pared by 4 bases and J by 4 bases, with 7 bases of the junction left unmatched. Germline lookup yields CDR1 LNHNV and CDR2 YYDKDF (reference sequence). The CDR3 runs 15 residues. The CDR3 loop reads CATSNNNRGGNTIYF. In nucleotides, the CDR3 is TGTGCCACCAGCAACAACAACAGGGGCGGAAACACCATATATTTT.

Worth noting for this clone: Within the sample, other DNA sequences also encode this same CDR3. The V and J genes are TRBV4-2 and TRBJ1-1, with D tentatively TRBD1 (5 bases). V was cut by 4 bases and J by 1 base, with 10 bases left in between. This CDR3 region has 14 residues. Germline V gene sequence: CDR1 LGHNA, CDR2 YNFKEQ. CDR3 nucleotide sequence: TGTGCCAGCAGCCGGGACGGCAAGAACACTGAAGCTTTCTTT. As protein: CASSRDGKNTEAFF.

V and J are TRBV13 and TRBJ1-1, with 8 bases matching TRBD1. This CDR3 has 17 amino acids. V lost 1 base to trimming and J lost 3 bases; unmatched junction nucleotides: 10. Germline lookup yields CDR1 PRHDT and CDR2 FYEKMQ (reference sequence). The DNA of the CDR3 is TGTGCCAGCAGCTTAGTCTCCGGGACAGGCGGGTACACTGAAGCTTTCTTT. It is translated as CASSLVSGTGGYTEAFF.

The CDR3 is CASSLEPRGLDYGYTF. CDR3 nucleotide sequence: TGCGCCAGCAGCTTGGAACCCAGGGGGCTCGACTATGGCTACACCTTC. This rearrangement joins TRBV5-1 to TRBJ1-2; 8 nucleotides line up with TRBD1. This CDR3 is built from 16 residues. The germline gives CDR1 SGHRS, CDR2 YFSETQ. Trimming took 0 bases from V and 3 from J; bases not matched to a gene: 7.

The chain couples TRBV5-6 to TRBJ2-7; TRBD1 aligns across 9 bases. Germline V gene data show CDR1 as SGHDT and CDR2 as YYEEEE. The CDR3 length is 18 residues. V gave up 2 bases and J gave up 5 bases; unmatched junction bases: 17. CDR3 protein: CASSFDRGWVAGPHEQYF. The CDR3 nucleotides are TGTGCCAGCAGCTTCGACAGGGGGTGGGTAGCGGGTCCCCACGAGCAGTACTTC.

The chain recombines TRBV7-2 with TRBJ2-2; D is perhaps TRBD1 (5 bases). Trimming cost V 1 base and J 6 bases, with 21 bases left between them. CDR1 is SGHTA and CDR2 is FQGNSA in the germline V gene. This CDR3 is 18 amino acids long. The CDR3 loop reads CASSLVSRQRNPSGELFF. In DNA form, the CDR3 reads TGTGCCAGCAGCTTAGTATCCCGACAGCGAAACCCCTCCGGGGAGCTGTTTTTT.